Each of the 14 T cell receptor beta chains below was sequenced from the same sample in a study of Ad26.COV2.S vaccination and SARS-CoV-2 variants. Measured with immunoSEQ multiplex PCR; TCRdb has only the in-frame clones, and not every one. The repertoire includes a few hundred thousand clones, 80% to 90% of them detected once, and 7% to 9.5% sits in the top ten. Regarding treatment: roughly 20 received Ad26.COV2.S at low or high dose, single or two shots; roughly 5 received placebo; per-sample allocation not given. Repertoires come from day 63 after the first vaccine or placebo injection. The material sequenced was peripheral blood, taken in a trial of Ad26.COV2.S vaccine versus placebo. These receptors all stem from a person aged 18 to 65 who received the Ad26.COV2.S COVID-19 vaccine or a placebo.

V gene TRBV7-9 combines with J gene TRBJ2-1, with D maybe TRBD1 (5 bases). The CDR3 is made up of 16 amino acids. CDR1 and CDR2 (germline): SEHNR, FQNEAQ (reference sequence). Trimming removed 1 base from V and 4 bases from J, with 14 bases in between. CDR3 in DNA: TGTGCCAGCAGCTTAGAACAAGGGGCCGGGTACAATGAGCAGTTCTTC. Protein product: CASSLEQGAGYNEQFF.

This chain uses TRBV7-9 with TRBJ1-1, with D possibly matching TRBD1 (6 bases). V was pared by 5 bases and J by 1 base, with 11 bases between. The CDR3 loop spans 14 amino acids. Germline V CDR1 and CDR2: SEHNR, FQNEAQ (reference sequence). The chain's CDR3 is CASSLGQWNTEAFF. DNA for the CDR3: TGTGCCAGCAGCCTCGGACAGTGGAACACTGAAGCTTTCTTT.

The J gene is TRBJ2-1, the V gene TRBV11-2; TRBD2 matches 9 bases. Germline loops: CDR1 SGHAT, CDR2 FQNNGV. The CDR3 runs to 17 residues. The J segment lost 8 bases and the V segment lost 5 bases, leaving 16 bases of the junction unmatched. The CDR3 sequence: CASSLRGTSRAVDEQFF. The CDR3 DNA is TGTGCCAGCAGCCTCCGAGGGACTAGCAGGGCCGTGGATGAGCAGTTCTTC. Full variable domain (rest looked up from reference TRBV11-2 and TRBJ2-1): EAGVAQSPRYKIIEKRQSVAFWCNPISGHATLYWYQQILGQGPKLLIQFQNNGVVDDSQLPKDRFSAERLKGVDSTLKIQPAKLEDSAVYLCASSLRGTSRAVDEQFFGPGTRLTVL.

The chain couples TRBV27 to TRBJ2-1, with 9 bases fitting TRBD1. V lost 4 bases to trimming and J lost 7 bases; unmatched junction nucleotides: 5. The CDR3 is 14 residues long. CDR1 MNHEY and CDR2 SMNVEV come from the germline V gene (reference sequence). The CDR3 region has the DNA TGTGCCAGCAGTTCCGGACAGGGGAGTAATGAGCAGTTCTTC. This translates into CASSSGQGSNEQFF.

The chain employs TRBV11-3 and TRBJ1-2; 8 bases agree with TRBD1. V dropped 5 bases and J dropped 3; count of bases not matched to a gene: 11. The CDR3 spans 16 residues. The germline V gene encodes CDR1 SGHNT and CDR2 YENEEA. In nucleotides, the CDR3 is TGTGCCAGCAGCCCTGGGGTTGACAGGGGTGACTATGGCTACACCTTC. Translation: CASSPGVDRGDYGYTF.

The chain uses TRBV2 and TRBJ1-2; 9 bases agree with TRBD1. V shed 5 bases, J shed 2 bases, and the junction held 3 bases outside the gene matches. Germline V CDR1 and CDR2: SNHLY, FYNNEI. This CDR3 spans 14 amino acids. The CDR3 protein is CASSTGGTNYGYTF. CDR3 coding DNA: TGTGCCAGCAGTACAGGGGGCACGAACTATGGCTACACCTTC.

The CDR3: CSTTIGDEQYF. The CDR3 DNA reads as TGCAGCACGACGATTGGGGACGAGCAGTACTTC. V is TRBV29-1 and J is TRBJ2-7, with D hard to call. Between the trimmed V and J ends, which lost 8 bases and 5 bases, there was a span of 13 bases. The germline V gene has CDR1 SQVTM and CDR2 ANQGSEA. The CDR3 totals 11 residues.

The chain employs TRBV9 and TRBJ2-3; the D gene could be TRBD1 or TRBD2 (6 bases each). The CDR3 length is 14 residues. V was cut by 0 bases and J by 6 bases, with 11 bases left in between. Germline CDR1 SGDLS, CDR2 YYNGEE. CDR3 bases: TGTGCCAGCAGCGTAGCTCCGGGGGCCGATACGCAGTATTTT. Amino acids: CASSVAPGADTQYF.

V gene TRBV21-1 combines with J gene TRBJ1-5. TRBV21-1 is marked as a pseudogene. The CDR3 consists of 14 residues. This CDR3 reads CASYVHLSNQPQHF. CDR3 nucleotide sequence: TGTGCCAGCTATGTTCACCTTAGCAATCAGCCCCAGCATTTT.

This clone is a singleton in its sample. V gene TRBV5-3 combines with J gene TRBJ2-3; 7 bases fit TRBD2. TRBV5-3 falls under the ORF class, with uncertain function. This CDR3 is built from 17 residues. V lost 4 bases and J lost 1; bases outside the gene matches: 12. CDR3 nucleotides: TGTGCCAGAAGCATCTGGAGGCGGGAGTTGTGCACAGATACGCAGTATTTT. Translated, it gives CARSIWRRELCTDTQYF.

The rearrangement uses TRBV11-2 and TRBJ2-2; tentatively, D is TRBD2 (5 bases). V lost 4 bases and J lost 3, with 12 bases in between. CDR3 size: 15 residues. Per germline, CDR1 SGHAT and CDR2 FQNNGV. CDR3 amino acids: CASSSGYLDTGELFF. CDR3 in DNA: TGTGCCAGCAGCTCGGGATATTTAGACACCGGGGAGCTGTTTTTT.

This clone was recorded once. The gene calls are TRBV3-1 (or the pseudogene TRBV3-2) and TRBJ2-1; D gene ambiguous. Germline V gives CDR1 LGHDT, CDR2 YNNKEL (reference sequence). V lost 2 bases, J lost 7 bases, and 15 bases lay in between. The CDR3 loop spans 15 amino acids. The CDR3 DNA is TGTGCCAGCAGCCAAACTACGCGGCCTTGGAATGAGCAGTTCTTC. Translating it yields CASSQTTRPWNEQFF.

The V call is TRBV11-3, the J call TRBJ2-7; D gene ambiguous. The CDR3 runs 11 residues. Trimming took off 5 bases at V and 7 bases at J, with 9 bases between the two ends. In germline, CDR1 is SGHNT, CDR2 YENEEA. CDR3: CASSKAREQYF. The CDR3 DNA is TGTGCCAGCAGCAAAGCGCGGGAGCAGTACTTC.

The chain employs TRBV3-1 (or the pseudogene TRBV3-2) and TRBJ2-7, with 9 bases lining up with TRBD1. The CDR3 has 14 amino acids. Germline V gene data show CDR1 as LGHDT and CDR2 as YNNKEL (reference sequence). V shed 4 bases and J 0 bases; nucleotides not matched to a gene: 1. The CDR3 loop reads CASSRDRASYEQYF. For the CDR3, the DNA is TGTGCCAGCAGCCGGGACAGGGCCTCCTACGAGCAGTACTTC.